The entry below gives a single T cell receptor (beta chain) sequence along with its context. This entry is derived from a study of CD8+ T cells in alopecia areata. Overall study context: Treated individuals took tofacitinib by mouth, 5 to 10 mg twice daily.

Trimming took 2 bases from V and 8 from J, leaving 18 bases between them. The germline gives CDR1 MNHNS, CDR2 SASEGT. CDR3 size: 15 residues. RNA extraction and reverse transcription yielded cDNA as sequencing template. This table comes from immunoSEQ multiplex PCR, and its TCRdb copy is limited to in-frame clones, with some not included. The sample lists 150,000 to 200,000 clones; about 67% were seen once. This TCR derives from a human donor with alopecia areata. Material: CD8+ T cells sorted from blood, obtained at week 0. The chain couples TRBV6-1 to TRBJ1-2, with D unclear. In nucleotides, the CDR3 is TGTGCCAGCAGTGAACACGAGGAGCGGATTTCGGGCTACACCTTC. Its translation is CASSEHEERISGYTF.